This TCR beta chain is from a study of cytomegalovirus exposure and HLA in healthy donors. Broader study findings: CMV antigen specificity was confirmed in vitro for a few CMV-associated chains. CMV serostatus was the only immune exposure information that was available. There were several of the most significant clusters that appeared linked to common viral pathogens in a later analysis. Sequencing likely generated an artifact that appeared as a cluster of highly shared sequence variants.

Use of 60 Vbeta and 13 Jbeta primers characterized the PCR. Assay used: immunoSEQ multiplex PCR; TCRdb lists only in-frame clones, some missing. The sample contains 200,000 to 250,000 clones, approximately 78% of which appear only once. The V end lost 0 bases, the J end lost 3 bases, and 10 bases lay between the germline ends. The CDR3 is 15 residues long. Germline V lookup: CDR1 SGHAT, CDR2 FQNNGV. As to this clone: The antigen is unknown.

Material for sequencing was PBMCs. This sequence was found in a male donor in good health and CMV-seronegative. The V and J genes are TRBV11-2 and TRBJ2-3; D possibly corresponds to TRBD1 (5 bases). The CDR3 nucleotides read TGTGCCAGCAGCTTAGAAGGGGTCAGGACAGATACGCAGTATTTT. It codes for CASSLEGVRTDTQYF.